One and the same sample provided the 7 T cell receptor beta chains below, sequenced in a study of graft-versus-host responses after intestinal transplantation. Produced via immunoSEQ multiplex PCR; TCRdb's table is partial and in-frame only. The sample has about 10,000 clones, around 29% seen once. The source was alloreactive CD4+ T cells from a mixed lymphocyte reaction culture, collected before transplantation. Subset of the sample: CFSE-low proliferating T cells sorted from roughly 6-day pre-transplant mixed lymphocyte reaction (GvH or HvG direction). The receptors were gathered from a human patient who was an organ donor for intestinal transplantation.

V usage is TRBV6-1 and J usage is TRBJ1-5, with TRBD1 as a possible D gene (5 bases). CDR3 length equals 14 residues. The germline V gene has CDR1 MNHNS and CDR2 SASEGT. Trimming took off 5 bases at V and 2 bases at J, with 10 bases between the two ends. Here the CDR3 DNA reads TGTGCCAGCAGTACGTGGGGGGGCAATCAGCCCCAGCATTTT. It is translated as CASSTWGGNQPQHF.

The V call is TRBV7-2, the J call TRBJ1-2; tentative D call: TRBD1 (6 bases). This CDR3 is built from 14 residues. Germline V lookup: CDR1 SGHTA, CDR2 FQGNSA. Trimming took off 5 bases at V and 4 bases at J, with 14 bases between the two ends. CDR3 loop: CASSPQGWGYGYTF. Here the CDR3 DNA reads TGTGCCAGCAGCCCACAGGGTTGGGGCTATGGCTACACCTTC.

This clone was detected a few times. This may arise from a read error, as a much more abundant clone is one base away. Different DNA sequences within this sample yield the same CDR3. The chain is built from TRBV11-2 and TRBJ2-7, with D possibly TRBD2 on 7 matching bases. This CDR3 spans 16 amino acids. Deletions cut 1 base from V and 5 bases from J, with 18 bases between. CDR1 is SGHAT, CDR2 FQNNGV, per germline. CDR3 nucleotides: TGTGCCAGCAGCTTAGGGGCCGGGGGGCTCGGGGACGAGCAGTACTTC. The encoded protein is CASSLGAGGLGDEQYF.

The rearrangement links TRBV2 to TRBJ1-6; D ambiguous. From germline, CDR1 is SNHLY and CDR2 FYNNEI. V was cut by 3 bases and J by 7 bases, with 4 bases left in between. CDR3 length: 12 residues. CDR3 sequence reads: CASSDGNSPLHF. Here the CDR3 DNA reads TGTGCCAGCAGTGACGGGAATTCACCCCTCCACTTT. Complete variable domain (other parts from reference TRBV2 and TRBJ1-6): EPEVTQTPSHQVTQMGQEVILRCVPISNHLYFYWYRQILGQKVEFLVSFYNNEISEKSEIFDDQFSVERPDGSNFTLKIRSTKLEDSAMYFCASSDGNSPLHFGNGTRLTVT.

The chain is built from TRBV28 and TRBJ1-5; the D gene is possibly TRBD1 (5 bases). The germline gives CDR1 MDHEN, CDR2 SYDVKM. There are 15 residues in the CDR3. V was shortened by 5 bases and J by 1 base, with 12 bases between the two germline ends. DNA of the CDR3: TGTGCCAGCAGTCCCCCCGGGGGAAGCAATCAGCCCCAGCATTTT. Residues: CASSPPGGSNQPQHF.

This clone was seen more than once but under ten times. The V gene is TRBV7-8, the J gene TRBJ1-1; possible D gene TRBD1, 5 bases. Germline V CDR1 and CDR2: SGHVS, FQNEAQ. This CDR3 is built from 15 residues. V was pared by 5 bases and J by 1 base, with 14 bases between. The CDR3 region is CASSISRGENTEAFF. The CDR3 DNA is TGTGCCAGCAGCATATCTCGGGGGGAGAACACTGAAGCTTTCTTT.

The CDR3, as DNA: TGTGCCAGCAGCGTACAGGGTAATTCACCCCTCCACTTT. Translated: CASSVQGNSPLHF. This sequence joins TRBV9 and TRBJ1-6, with a possible D match to TRBD1 (5 bases). The CDR3 consists of 13 residues. Germline V gives CDR1 SGDLS, CDR2 YYNGEE. Deletions cut 1 base from V and 6 bases from J, with 5 bases between.